This is a list of T cell receptor beta chains from one sample in a study of blood T cell repertoires in COVID-19. TCRdb keeps only in-frame clones here, not all; method: immunoSEQ multiplex PCR. The sample lists over 200,000 clones; approximately 86% were seen once. Input material: peripheral blood. All receptors come from a human donor in a cohort sampled during active COVID-19. Each CDR3 is given without its conserved first and last residue.

v_call | cdr3_aa
TRBV6-2/TRBV6-3 | ASSYRDRGDQPQH
TRBV28 | ASLGGGGYEKLF
TRBV6-2/TRBV6-3 | ASGFQGARANVLT
TRBV24-1 | ATTSGRASDTQY
TRBV19 | ASSIETRGHRNTEAF
TRBV7-2 | ASSPLDGGVYGYT
TRBV6-2/TRBV6-3 | ASSPRQGIVAEQY
TRBV24-1 | ATSKRGGNTDTQY
TRBV6-2/TRBV6-3 | ASSYQRQAKAEAF
TRBV19 | ASSPAGTAYNEQF
TRBV9 | ASSPDRTSRGTDTQY
TRBV30 | AWSETLAGGETQY
TRBV2 | ASSGSLAVQETQY
TRBV7-3 | ASSSSPPGGGTEAF
TRBV27 | ASSTLRDEQY
TRBV28 | ASTGTGHYGYT
TRBV7-2 | ASSRTRTGGNQPQH
TRBV19 | ASSISGTGGHNEQF
TRBV4-3 | ASSQRDSMNTEAF
TRBV3-1/TRBV3-2 | ASSFSSYEQY
TRBV24-1 | ATSPGLAGGLDEQF
TRBV3-1/TRBV3-2 | ASSQERLRSSYNEQF
TRBV27 | ASTGFSDSGANVLT
TRBV7-9 | ASSLGRTGSEQY
TRBV6-4 | ASSVDTPNSPLH
TRBV27 | ASSLGTSGNYEQY
TRBV7-2 | ASSPGTAQQL
TRBV7-2 | ASSTPGTGTDTQY
TRBV28 | ASSSGQGAVHSPLH
TRBV9 | ASSRGYEQY
TRBV3-1/TRBV3-2 | ASSQDPRQGLNTEAF
TRBV5-8 | ASSPRGGPATNEKLF